This TCR beta chain was found in a study of T cell responses to AZD1222 COVID-19 vaccine. This CDR3 region has 15 residues. The V end lost 3 bases, the J end lost 3 bases, and 14 bases lay between the germline ends. The germline V gene encodes CDR1 SEHNR and CDR2 FQNEAQ (reference sequence). Produced via immunoSEQ multiplex PCR; TCRdb's table is partial and in-frame only. The sample includes 100,000 or so clones, 89% of them seen just once. This TCR was recovered from an adult who received the AZD1222 COVID-19 vaccine. Material: peripheral blood, obtained 28 days after the second AZD1222 dose. This rearrangement joins TRBV7-9 to TRBJ1-1, with no clear D. The DNA for the CDR3 is TGTGCCAGCAGCTTGAGTCGGTGGCTGGACACTGAAGCTTTCTTT. It codes for CASSLSRWLDTEAFF.